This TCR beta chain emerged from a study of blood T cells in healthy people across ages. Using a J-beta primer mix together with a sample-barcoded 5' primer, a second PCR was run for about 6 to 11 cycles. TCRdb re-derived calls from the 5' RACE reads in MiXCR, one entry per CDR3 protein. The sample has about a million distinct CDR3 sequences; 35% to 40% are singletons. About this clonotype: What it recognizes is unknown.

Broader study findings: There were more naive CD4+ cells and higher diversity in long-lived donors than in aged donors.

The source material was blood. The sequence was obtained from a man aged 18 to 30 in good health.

CDR3 bases: TGTGCCAGCAGTGCCGCACAGGGATTCTATGGCTACACCTTC. Translating it yields CASSAAQGFYGYTF. The rearrangement uses TRBV25-1 and TRBJ1-2, with D possibly TRBD1 on 6 matching bases. CDR1 MGHDK and CDR2 SYGVNS come from the germline V gene. V dropped 4 bases and J dropped 4 bases, with 13 bases sitting between them. This CDR3 has 14 amino acids.